The 4 T cell receptor beta chains reported below all come from one sample, sequenced in a study of CD8 T cells in ankylosing spondylitis. TCRdb reanalysed the 5' RACE reads using MiXCR and keeps one entry per CDR3 protein. The repertoire includes fewer than 150,000 distinct CDR3 sequences, about 7% of them detected once, and roughly 12% sits in the top ten. Sequenced material: blood, either unsorted or a sorted T cell fraction (not recorded which). The receptors here all came from a female donor with ankylosing spondylitis or in good health (not recorded which).

This clonotype showed up many times. This sequence joins TRBV20-1 and TRBJ2-2, with D hard to call. V was cut by 5 bases and J by 0 bases, with 7 bases left in between. Germline V lookup: CDR1 DFQATT, CDR2 SNEGSKA (reference sequence). The CDR3 extends over 13 amino acids. The CDR3 sequence: CSALAPNTGELFF. The DNA for the CDR3 is TGCAGTGCTCTGGCTCCGAACACCGGGGAGCTGTTTTTT.

This clonotype was recorded at least ten times. The V and J genes are TRBV6-5 and TRBJ2-7; no firm D call. There are 13 residues in the CDR3. Trimming stripped 0 bases from V and 10 bases from J, with 13 bases between. The germline V gene has CDR1 MNHEY and CDR2 SVGAGI. Here the CDR3 reads CASSYSTRASQYF. The DNA for the CDR3 is TGTGCCAGCAGTTACTCGACCCGGGCCTCCCAGTACTTC.

This clonotype was detected ten times or more. The rearrangement links TRBV12-3 or TRBV12-4 to TRBJ1-5, with D perhaps TRBD1 (6 bases). The CDR3 has 15 residues. The V end lost 4 bases, the J end lost 1 base, and 11 bases lay between the germline ends. The CDR3 bases are TGTGCCAGCAGTTCGGGGGGCGTAAGCAATCAGCCCCAGCATTTT. Protein sequence: CASSSGGVSNQPQHF.

The table lists this clonotype with many counts. This chain joins TRBV28 and TRBJ1-1; no reliable D call. CDR3 size: 12 residues. V lost 6 bases and J 1 base, leaving 6 bases between the germline ends. Germline V CDR1 and CDR2: MDHEN, SYDVKM. CDR3 DNA: TGTGCCAGCAGCCTGGCGAACACTGAAGCTTTCTTT. Protein: CASSLANTEAFF.